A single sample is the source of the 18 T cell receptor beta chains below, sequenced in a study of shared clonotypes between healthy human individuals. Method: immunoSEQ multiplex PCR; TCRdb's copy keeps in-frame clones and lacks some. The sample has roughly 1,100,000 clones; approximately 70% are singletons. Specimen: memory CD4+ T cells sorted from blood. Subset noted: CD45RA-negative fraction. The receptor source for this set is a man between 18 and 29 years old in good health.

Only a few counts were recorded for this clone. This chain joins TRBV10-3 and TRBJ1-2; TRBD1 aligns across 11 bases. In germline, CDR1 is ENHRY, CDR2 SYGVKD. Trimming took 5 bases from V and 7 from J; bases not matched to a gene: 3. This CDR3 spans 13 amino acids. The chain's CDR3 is CAISPDRGLGYTF. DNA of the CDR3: TGTGCCATCAGTCCGGACAGGGGGCTTGGCTACACCTTC.

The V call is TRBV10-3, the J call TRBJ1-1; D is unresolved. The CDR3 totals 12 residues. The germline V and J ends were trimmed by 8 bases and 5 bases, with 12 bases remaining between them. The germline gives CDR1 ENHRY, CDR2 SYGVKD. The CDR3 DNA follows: TGTGCCATCCGCGGGGAGGGTACTGAAGCTTTCTTT. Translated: CAIRGEGTEAFF.

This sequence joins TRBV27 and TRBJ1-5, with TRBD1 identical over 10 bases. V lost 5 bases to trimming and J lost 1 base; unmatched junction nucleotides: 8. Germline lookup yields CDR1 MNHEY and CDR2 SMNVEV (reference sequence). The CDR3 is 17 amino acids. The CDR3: CASSLTGTGVSNQPQHF. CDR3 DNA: TGTGCCAGCAGTCTAACCGGGACAGGGGTGAGCAATCAGCCCCAGCATTTT.

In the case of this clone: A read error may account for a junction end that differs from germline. The CDR3 nucleotides are TGTGCTAGCAGCCCCCTTGGGAAGGGTGACCAAGAGACCCAGTACTTC. Protein product: CASSPLGKGDQETQYF. J is TRBJ2-5 and V is TRBV7-7; D gene unclear. Germline CDR1 SSHAT, CDR2 FNYEAQ (reference sequence). The CDR3 has 16 amino acids. Based on the CDR3 plus reference TRBV7-7 and TRBJ2-5, the full variable domain is GAGVSQSPRYKVTKRGQDVTLRCDPISSHATLYWYQQALGQGPEFLTYFNYEAQPDKSGLPSDRFSAERPEGSISTLTIQRTEQRDSAMYRCASSPLGKGDQETQYFGPGTRLLVL.

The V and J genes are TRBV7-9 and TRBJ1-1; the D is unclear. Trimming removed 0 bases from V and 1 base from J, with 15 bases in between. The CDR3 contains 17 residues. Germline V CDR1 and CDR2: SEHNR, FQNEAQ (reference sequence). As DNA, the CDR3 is TGTGCCAGCAGCTTAGCCTACTTATTCGAGGGGAACACTGAAGCTTTCTTT. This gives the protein CASSLAYLFEGNTEAFF.

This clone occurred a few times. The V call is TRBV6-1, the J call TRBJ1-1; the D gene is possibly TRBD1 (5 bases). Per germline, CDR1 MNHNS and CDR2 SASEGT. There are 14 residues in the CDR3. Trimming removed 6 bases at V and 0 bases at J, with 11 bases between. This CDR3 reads CASRTEGVNTEAFF. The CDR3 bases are TGTGCCAGCAGGACAGAGGGAGTGAACACTGAAGCTTTCTTT.

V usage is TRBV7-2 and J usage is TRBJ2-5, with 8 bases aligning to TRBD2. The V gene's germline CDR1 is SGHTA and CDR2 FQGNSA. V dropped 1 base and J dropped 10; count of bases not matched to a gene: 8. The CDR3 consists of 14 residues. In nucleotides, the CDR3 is TGTGCCAGCAGCTTAGAAGTGAGGAGCGGGGGCCAGTACTTC. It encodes CASSLEVRSGGQYF.

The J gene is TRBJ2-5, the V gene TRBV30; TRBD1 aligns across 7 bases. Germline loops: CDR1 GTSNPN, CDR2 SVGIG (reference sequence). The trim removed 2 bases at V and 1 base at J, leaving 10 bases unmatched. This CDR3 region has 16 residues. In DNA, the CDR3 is TGTGCCTGGAGTACCACCCCGGGGACAGCCCAAGAGACCCAGTACTTC. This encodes CAWSTTPGTAQETQYF.

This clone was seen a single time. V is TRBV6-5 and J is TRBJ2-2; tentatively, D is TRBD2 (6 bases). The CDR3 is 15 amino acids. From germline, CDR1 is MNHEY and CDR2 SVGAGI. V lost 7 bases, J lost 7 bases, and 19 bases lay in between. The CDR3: CASTQRASGVGELFF. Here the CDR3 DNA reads TGTGCCAGCACCCAGCGGGCTTCAGGAGTCGGGGAGCTGTTTTTT.

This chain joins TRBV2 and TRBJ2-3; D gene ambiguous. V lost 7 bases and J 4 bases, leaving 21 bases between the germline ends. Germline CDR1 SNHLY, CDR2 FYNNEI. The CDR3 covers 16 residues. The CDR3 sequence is CASTLNSLASADTQYF. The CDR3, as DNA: TGTGCCAGCACCCTGAACTCGCTCGCCAGCGCAGATACGCAGTATTTT.

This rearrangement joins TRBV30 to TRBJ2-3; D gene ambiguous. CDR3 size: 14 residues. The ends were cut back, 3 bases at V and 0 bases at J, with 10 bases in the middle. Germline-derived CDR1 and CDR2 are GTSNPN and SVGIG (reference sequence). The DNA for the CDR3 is TGTGCCTGGAGCCCTCCTTGGAGCACAGATACGCAGTATTTT. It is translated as CAWSPPWSTDTQYF. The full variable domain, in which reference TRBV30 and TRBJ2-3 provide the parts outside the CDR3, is SQTIHQWPATLVQPVGSPLSLECTVEGTSNPNLYWYRQAAGRGLQLLFYSVGIGQISSEVPQNLSASRPQDRQFILSSKKLLLSDSGFYLCAWSPPWSTDTQYFGPGTRLTVL.

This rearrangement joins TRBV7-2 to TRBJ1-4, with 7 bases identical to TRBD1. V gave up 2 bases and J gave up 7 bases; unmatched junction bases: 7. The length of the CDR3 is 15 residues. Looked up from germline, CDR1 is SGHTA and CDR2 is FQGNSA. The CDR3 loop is CASSLIVGGVEKLFF. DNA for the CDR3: TGTGCCAGCAGCTTAATTGTAGGGGGCGTTGAAAAACTGTTTTTT. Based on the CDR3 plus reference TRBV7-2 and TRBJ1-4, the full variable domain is GAGVSQSPSNKVTEKGKDVELRCDPISGHTALYWYRQSLGQGLEFLIYFQGNSAPDKSGLPSDRFSAERTGGSVSTLTIQRTQQEDSAVYLCASSLIVGGVEKLFFGSGTQLSVL.

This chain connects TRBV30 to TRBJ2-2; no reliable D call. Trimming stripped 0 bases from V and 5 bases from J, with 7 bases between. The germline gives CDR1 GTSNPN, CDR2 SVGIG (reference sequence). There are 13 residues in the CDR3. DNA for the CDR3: TGTGCCTGGAGTGTATACAGAACCGGGGAGCTGTTTTTT. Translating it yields CAWSVYRTGELFF.

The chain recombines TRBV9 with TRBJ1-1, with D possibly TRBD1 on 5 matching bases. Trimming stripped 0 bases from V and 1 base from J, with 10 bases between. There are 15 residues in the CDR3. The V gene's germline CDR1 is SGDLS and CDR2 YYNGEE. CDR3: CASSVAWGGNTEAFF. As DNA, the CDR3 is TGTGCCAGCAGCGTAGCTTGGGGGGGGAACACTGAAGCTTTCTTT.

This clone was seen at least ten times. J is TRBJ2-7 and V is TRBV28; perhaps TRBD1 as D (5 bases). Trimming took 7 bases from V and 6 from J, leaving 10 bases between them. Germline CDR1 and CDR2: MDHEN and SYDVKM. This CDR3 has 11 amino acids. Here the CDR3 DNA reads TGTGCCAGCACCCAGGGCGGCGAGCAGTACTTC. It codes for CASTQGGEQYF.

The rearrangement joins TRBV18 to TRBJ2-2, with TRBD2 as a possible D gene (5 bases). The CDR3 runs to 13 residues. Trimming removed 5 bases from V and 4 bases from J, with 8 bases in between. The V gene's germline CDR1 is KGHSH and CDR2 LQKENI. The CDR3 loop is CASSSGITGELFF. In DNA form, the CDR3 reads TGTGCCAGCTCATCGGGGATCACCGGGGAGCTGTTTTTT.

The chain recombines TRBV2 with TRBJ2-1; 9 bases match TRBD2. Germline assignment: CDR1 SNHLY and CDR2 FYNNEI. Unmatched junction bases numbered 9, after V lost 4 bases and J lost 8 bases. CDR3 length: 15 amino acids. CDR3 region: CASSALVAGVDEQFF. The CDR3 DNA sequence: TGTGCCAGCAGTGCCCTAGTAGCGGGAGTGGATGAGCAGTTCTTC.

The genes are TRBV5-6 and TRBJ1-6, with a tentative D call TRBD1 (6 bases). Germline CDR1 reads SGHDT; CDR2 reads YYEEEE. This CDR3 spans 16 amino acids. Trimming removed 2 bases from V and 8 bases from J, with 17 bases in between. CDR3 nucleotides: TGTGCCAGCAGCTTTCCCGGCATAAAGGGGGATTCACCCCTCCACTTT. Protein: CASSFPGIKGDSPLHF.